These 19 T cell receptor beta chains were all obtained from the same sample, sequenced in a study of shared clonotypes between healthy human individuals. This table comes from immunoSEQ multiplex PCR, and its TCRdb copy is limited to in-frame clones, with some not included. The sample shows 2 million to 2.5 million clones, roughly 95% of them seen only once. Naive CD8 cells comprised CD45RO-negative, CCR7-positively selected cells, excluding terminally differentiated effector memory CD45RA+ cells. Material for sequencing was naive CD8+ T cells sorted from blood. The receptors stem from a man younger than 35 in good health.

Comment on this clone: A much bigger clone sits one base away, suggesting this may be a read error. The sample holds other DNA sequences that translate to the same CDR3. The rearrangement joins TRBV7-9 to TRBJ2-7; 10 nucleotides line up with TRBD1. The CDR3 length is 14 residues. Germline V gene sequence: CDR1 SEHNR, CDR2 FQNEAQ (reference sequence). Germline trimming cut 5 bases from V and 3 bases from J; bases unmatched to any gene: 4. The CDR3: CASSPGTGVYEQYF. CDR3 coding DNA: TGTGCCAGCAGCCCCGGGACAGGGGTCTACGAGCAGTACTTC.

This chain connects TRBV6-1 to TRBJ1-2; the match to TRBD1 covers 9 bases. Germline assignment: CDR1 MNHNS and CDR2 SASEGT. Unmatched junction bases numbered 11, after V lost 2 bases and J lost 7 bases. The CDR3 is 16 residues long. Written as DNA, the CDR3 is TGTGCCAGCAGTGAACCCGGGACAGGGAAGTCATTTGGCTACACCTTC. It codes for CASSEPGTGKSFGYTF.

The J gene is TRBJ2-1, the V gene TRBV5-6; weak D call: TRBD1 (6 bases). This CDR3 is 15 amino acids long. The V gene lost 3 bases and the J gene lost 4 bases, with 14 bases spanning the gap. Germline V CDR1 and CDR2: SGHDT, YYEEEE. The CDR3 is CASSSTPTGYNEQFF. In DNA, the CDR3 is TGTGCCAGCAGCTCCACACCCACAGGGTACAATGAGCAGTTCTTC.

Only one count was recorded for this clone. The chain recombines TRBV4-1 with TRBJ1-1; D may be TRBD1 (5 bases). The CDR3 contains 17 residues. Per germline, CDR1 MGHRA and CDR2 YSYEKL. V was shortened by 1 base and J by 2 bases, with 17 bases between the two germline ends. The CDR3 DNA reads as TGCGCCAGCAGCCAAGGCGGCACGTGGGGGGGAAACACTGAAGCTTTCTTT. Translation gives CASSQGGTWGGNTEAFF.

The chain uses TRBV28 and TRBJ2-5; a possible D gene is TRBD2 (5 bases). Germline CDR1 and CDR2: MDHEN and SYDVKM. The CDR3 spans 15 residues. Trimming cost V 1 base and J 6 bases, with 15 bases left between them. CDR3 sequence reads: CASSLYRGEVQTQYF. Here the CDR3 DNA reads TGTGCCAGCAGTTTATACCGGGGAGAAGTACAGACCCAGTACTTC.

About this clone itself: The same CDR3 arises from other DNA sequences in this sample as well. The chain links TRBV10-1 to TRBJ2-7, with TRBD2 as a possible D gene (6 bases). CDR1 and CDR2 (germline): WNHNN, SYGVQD (reference sequence). This CDR3 contains 13 residues. V was cut by 6 bases and J by 2 bases, with 11 bases left in between. The CDR3 sequence is CASSAGTPYEQYF. In DNA, the CDR3 is TGCGCCAGCAGCGCCGGGACTCCCTACGAGCAGTACTTC.

The chain combines TRBV7-8 with TRBJ2-3; 7 bases match TRBD1. The trim removed 5 bases at V and 0 bases at J, leaving 8 bases unmatched. This CDR3 contains 16 residues. The germline CDR1 and CDR2 sequences are SGHVS and FQNEAQ. The CDR3 DNA follows: TGTGCCAGCAGCCAGAGGGGACAGTACAGCACAGATACGCAGTATTTT. As protein: CASSQRGQYSTDTQYF.

This sequence joins TRBV27 and TRBJ2-5, with 12 bases fitting TRBD2. The CDR3 extends over 17 amino acids. The ends lost 5 bases at V and 1 base at J; junction bases unmatched: 8. The V gene's germline CDR1 is MNHEY and CDR2 SMNVEV (reference sequence). Written as DNA, the CDR3 is TGTGCCAGCAGTGAGGGCACTAGCGGGGGGTTCCAAGAGACCCAGTACTTC. This encodes CASSEGTSGGFQETQYF.

This chain links TRBV27 with TRBJ1-4; D is undetermined. The CDR3 extends over 13 amino acids. Trimming removed 4 bases from V and 8 bases from J, with 11 bases in between. Germline assignment: CDR1 MNHEY and CDR2 SMNVEV (reference sequence). In nucleotides, the CDR3 is TGTGCCAGCAGTTCCCAATGGTGGGAAAAACTGTTTTTT. It codes for CASSSQWWEKLFF.

Details on this clone: Other DNA sequences in the same sample also yield this CDR3. The chain uses TRBV7-9 and TRBJ2-7, with 7 bases fitting TRBD1. The CDR3 has 14 amino acids. The ends lost 6 bases at V and 2 bases at J; junction bases unmatched: 7. CDR1 is SEHNR, CDR2 FQNEAQ, per germline (reference sequence). The CDR3 nucleotides are TGTGCCAGCAGTGCCCCGGGACAGACCTACGAGCAGTACTTC. Amino acid sequence: CASSAPGQTYEQYF.

J is TRBJ1-4 and V is TRBV10-3; TRBD1 agrees at 9 bases. CDR1 is ENHRY and CDR2 is SYGVKD in the germline V gene. CDR3 size: 16 residues. V gave up 1 base and J gave up 8 bases; unmatched junction bases: 8. DNA of the CDR3: TGTGCCATCAGTGAGTACATGGACAGGGGCGAAGAAAAACTGTTTTTT. It encodes CAISEYMDRGEEKLFF.

The gene calls are TRBV21-1 and TRBJ2-5; the table assigns TRBD2, which was not confirmed against the DNA. TRBV21-1 is a pseudogene segment. The CDR3 is 16 residues long. In nucleotides, the CDR3 is TGTGCCAGCAGCAAACCGCGAGCGGGGGGTAGGCAGACCCAGTACTTC. It is translated as CASSKPRAGGRQTQYF.

The gene calls are TRBV27 and TRBJ1-1; D might be TRBD1 (5 bases). Trimming removed 4 bases at V and 3 bases at J, with 12 bases between. Germline-derived CDR1 and CDR2 are MNHEY and SMNVEV (reference sequence). The CDR3 sequence is 14 residues long. CDR3 sequence (DNA): TGTGCCAGCAGTTGGCAGGGCGGGGACACTGAAGCTTTCTTT. As protein: CASSWQGGDTEAFF.

As for this clone: In the same sample, other DNA sequences code for this CDR3. The V and J genes are TRBV6-5 and TRBJ2-1; D uncertain. Germline loops: CDR1 MNHEY, CDR2 SVGAGI. This CDR3 is built from 13 residues. The V and J ends lost 2 bases and 3 bases respectively, with 5 bases between them. CDR3 in DNA: TGTGCCAGCAGTTACGCCAGCTACAATGAGCAGTTCTTC. Translating it yields CASSYASYNEQFF.

The chain has TRBV2 and TRBJ2-6, with TRBD2 as a possible D gene (5 bases). The CDR3 loop spans 18 amino acids. The germline gives CDR1 SNHLY, CDR2 FYNNEI. V lost 1 base, J lost 0 bases, and 13 bases lay in between. As DNA, the CDR3 is TGTGCCAGCAGTGAAGAAACGGGGTGGGGCTCTGGGGCCAACGTCCTGACTTTC. Translation gives CASSEETGWGSGANVLTF.

J is TRBJ1-1 and V is TRBV4-1; no clear D. CDR3 length equals 14 residues. V lost 4 bases to trimming and J lost 1 base, with 10 bases between them. CDR1 and CDR2 (germline): MGHRA, YSYEKL. Here the CDR3 DNA reads TGCGCCAGCAGCCCGATGGACGGGAACACTGAAGCTTTCTTT. It is translated as CASSPMDGNTEAFF.

V usage is TRBV28 and J usage is TRBJ2-7, with D uncertain. Germline V gives CDR1 MDHEN, CDR2 SYDVKM. CDR3 length: 13 residues. Trimming removed 2 bases from V and 9 bases from J, with 14 bases in between. CDR3 in DNA: TGTGCCAGCAGTTTAGCTCCGTCTCTCGGGCAGTACTTC. Translated: CASSLAPSLGQYF.

This chain uses TRBV19 with TRBJ2-7; D is possibly TRBD1 (6 bases). Germline lookup yields CDR1 LNHDA and CDR2 SQIVND (reference sequence). Trimming took 4 bases from V and 3 from J, leaving 13 bases between them. The CDR3 covers 14 residues. CDR3 in DNA: TGTGCCAGTAGTAGGGACACGGAAGACTACGAGCAGTACTTC. Translating gives CASSRDTEDYEQYF.

The rearrangement uses TRBV4-1 and TRBJ1-4, with D perhaps TRBD1 (6 bases). Per germline, CDR1 MGHRA and CDR2 YSYEKL. The CDR3 runs 15 residues. Deletions cut 2 bases from V and 8 bases from J, with 15 bases between. CDR3 sequence reads: CASSQPGGTKEKLFF. DNA for the CDR3: TGCGCCAGCAGCCAACCGGGCGGGACAAAGGAAAAACTGTTTTTT.